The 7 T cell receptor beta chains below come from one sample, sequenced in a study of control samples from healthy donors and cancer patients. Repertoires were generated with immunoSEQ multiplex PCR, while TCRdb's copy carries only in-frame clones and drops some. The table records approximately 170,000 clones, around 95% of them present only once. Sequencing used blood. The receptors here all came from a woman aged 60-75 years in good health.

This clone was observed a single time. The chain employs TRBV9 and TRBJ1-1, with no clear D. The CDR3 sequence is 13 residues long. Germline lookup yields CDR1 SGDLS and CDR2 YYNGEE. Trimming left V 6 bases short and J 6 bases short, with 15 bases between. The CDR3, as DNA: TGTGCCAGCACCTCATCCAATAGGGCTGAAGCTTTCTTT. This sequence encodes CASTSSNRAEAFF.

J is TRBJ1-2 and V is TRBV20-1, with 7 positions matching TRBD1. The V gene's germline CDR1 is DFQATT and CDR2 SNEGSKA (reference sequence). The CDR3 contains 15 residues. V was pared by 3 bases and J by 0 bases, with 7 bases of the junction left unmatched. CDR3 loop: CSASGAGGSNYGYTF. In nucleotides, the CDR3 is TGCAGTGCTAGTGGTGCAGGGGGATCTAACTATGGCTACACCTTC.

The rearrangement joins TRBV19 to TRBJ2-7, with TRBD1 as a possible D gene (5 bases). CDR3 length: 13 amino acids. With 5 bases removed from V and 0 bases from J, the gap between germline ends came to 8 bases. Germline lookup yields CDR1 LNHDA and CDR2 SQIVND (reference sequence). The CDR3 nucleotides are TGTGCCAGTAGTCGACAGAGCTCCTACGAGCAGTACTTC. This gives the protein CASSRQSSYEQYF. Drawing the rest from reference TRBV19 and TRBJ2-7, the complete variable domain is DGGITQSPKYLFRKEGQNVTLSCEQNLNHDAMYWYRQDPGQGLRLIYYSQIVNDFQKGDIAEGYSVSREKKESFPLTVTSAQKNPTAFYLCASSRQSSYEQYFGPGTRLTVT.

CDR3 amino acids: CASSYGGNQPQHF. The CDR3 bases are TGTGCCAGCAGTTATGGAGGCAATCAGCCCCAGCATTTT. The chain couples TRBV6-6 to TRBJ1-5; D is undetermined. Trimming pared 3 bases from V and 2 bases from J, leaving 5 bases between. The germline gives CDR1 MNHNY, CDR2 SVGAGI (reference sequence). There are 13 residues in the CDR3.

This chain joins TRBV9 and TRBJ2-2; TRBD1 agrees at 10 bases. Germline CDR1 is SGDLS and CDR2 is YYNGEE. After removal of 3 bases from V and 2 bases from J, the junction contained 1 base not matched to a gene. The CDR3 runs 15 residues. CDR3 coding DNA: TGTGCCAGCAGCGGGGACAGGGGTAACACCGGGGAGCTGTTTTTT. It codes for CASSGDRGNTGELFF.

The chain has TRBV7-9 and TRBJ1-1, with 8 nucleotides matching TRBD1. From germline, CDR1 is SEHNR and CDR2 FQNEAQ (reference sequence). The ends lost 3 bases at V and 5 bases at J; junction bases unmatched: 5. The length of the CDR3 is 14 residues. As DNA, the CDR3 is TGTGCCAGCAGCTTGGACAGGGAGGCGACTGAAGCTTTCTTT. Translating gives CASSLDREATEAFF.

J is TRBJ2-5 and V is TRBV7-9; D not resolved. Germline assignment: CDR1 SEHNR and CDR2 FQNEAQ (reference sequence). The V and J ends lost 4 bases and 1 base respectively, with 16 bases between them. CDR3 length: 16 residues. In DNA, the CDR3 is TGTGCCAGCAGCTCCCCTTTCCGGGCGTCCCAAGAGACCCAGTACTTC. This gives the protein CASSSPFRASQETQYF.